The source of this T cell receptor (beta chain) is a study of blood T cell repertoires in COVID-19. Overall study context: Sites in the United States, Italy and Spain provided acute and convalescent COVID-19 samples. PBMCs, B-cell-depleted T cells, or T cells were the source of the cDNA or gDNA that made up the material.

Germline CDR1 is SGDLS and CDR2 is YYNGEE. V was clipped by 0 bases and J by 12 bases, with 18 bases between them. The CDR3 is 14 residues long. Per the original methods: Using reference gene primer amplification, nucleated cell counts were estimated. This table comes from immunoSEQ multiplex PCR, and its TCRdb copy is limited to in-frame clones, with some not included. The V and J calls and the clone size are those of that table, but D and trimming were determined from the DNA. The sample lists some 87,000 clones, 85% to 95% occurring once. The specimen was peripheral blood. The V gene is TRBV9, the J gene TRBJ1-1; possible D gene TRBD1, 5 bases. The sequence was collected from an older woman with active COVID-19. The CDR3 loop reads CASSVVGGSVEPFF. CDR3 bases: TGTGCCAGCAGCGTAGTCGGGGGAAGCGTTGAGCCTTTCTTT.